The 27 T cell receptor beta chains below all came from one sample that was sequenced in a study of cytomegalovirus exposure and HLA in healthy donors. The PCR had 60 Vbeta and 13 Jbeta primers. Assay used: immunoSEQ multiplex PCR; TCRdb lists only in-frame clones, some missing. The data show fewer than 110,000 clones, about 77% seen once. Sequenced sample: PBMCs. The receptors were sampled from a woman aged 18-29 years in good health and CMV-seropositive.

V usage is TRBV19 and J usage is TRBJ1-6; the match to TRBD1 covers 9 bases. The CDR3 has 18 amino acids. J gave up 8 bases and V 3 bases, and 14 bases lay outside the gene matches. Germline CDR1 LNHDA, CDR2 SQIVND (reference sequence). The CDR3 DNA sequence: TGTGCCAGTAGTATCTCTGGACAGGGGCCGGGAGGATATTCACCCCTCCACTTT. This codes for CASSISGQGPGGYSPLHF. The full variable domain, completed using reference TRBV19 and TRBJ1-6, is DGGITQSPKYLFRKEGQNVTLSCEQNLNHDAMYWYRQDPGQGLRLIYYSQIVNDFQKGDIAEGYSVSREKKESFPLTVTSAQKNPTAFYLCASSISGQGPGGYSPLHFGNGTRLTVT.

This clone was observed a few times. The chain employs TRBV27 and TRBJ2-7; 7 nucleotides line up with TRBD1. CDR3 length: 15 amino acids. V was clipped by 2 bases and J by 6 bases; unmatched bases: 10. The germline CDR1 and CDR2 sequences are MNHEY and SMNVEV (reference sequence). The CDR3 bases are TGTGCCAGCAGTTTACTTGGGACAGCTCCTTCCGAGCAGTACTTC. Translation gives CASSLLGTAPSEQYF.

The chain carries TRBV10-3 and TRBJ2-7; 9 nucleotides match TRBD2. CDR1 and CDR2 from the germline V gene are ENHRY and SYGVKD. This CDR3 has 14 residues. J was trimmed by 2 bases and V by 10 bases; bases with no gene match: 9. The CDR3 sequence is CATSRLAATYEQYF. As DNA, the CDR3 is TGTGCCACCTCCCGACTAGCGGCCACCTACGAGCAGTACTTC.

DNA of the CDR3: TGTGCCAGCAGCTTGGCGGGCGGGGGGATATACAACGAGCAGTACTTC. It encodes CASSLAGGGIYNEQYF. The chain links TRBV5-4 to TRBJ2-7, with 8 bases aligning to TRBD2. Germline assignment: CDR1 SGHNT and CDR2 YYREEE (reference sequence). The CDR3 is 16 amino acids. The J segment lost 5 bases and the V segment lost 0 bases, leaving 10 bases of the junction unmatched.

The chain employs TRBV5-6 and TRBJ1-5, with 7 bases that match TRBD1. Germline V gene lookup returns CDR1 SGHDT and CDR2 YYEEEE. CDR3 length: 15 residues. V shed 0 bases, J shed 7 bases, and the junction held 7 bases outside the gene matches. CDR3 nucleotides: TGTGCCAGCAGCTTGGGGACAGGCGACTACCAGCCCCAGCATTTT. Its protein is CASSLGTGDYQPQHF.

The chain has TRBV5-1 and TRBJ1-1; no clear D. This CDR3 is 15 amino acids long. Germline assignment: CDR1 SGHRS and CDR2 YFSETQ. The V gene lost 4 bases and the J gene lost 2 bases, with 15 bases spanning the gap. The CDR3 sequence: CASSPSARGNTEAFF. As DNA, the CDR3 is TGCGCCAGCAGCCCGTCCGCGCGAGGCAACACTGAAGCTTTCTTT.

The V and J genes are TRBV11-2 and TRBJ1-2; no definite D call. The ends were cut back, 5 bases at V and 8 bases at J, with 21 bases in the middle. Germline assignment: CDR1 SGHAT and CDR2 FQNNGV. The CDR3 spans 15 residues. The CDR3 nucleotides read TGTGCCAGCAGCCCCACGGGTGCAAGACTGTACGGCTACACCTTC. The encoded protein is CASSPTGARLYGYTF.

This chain connects TRBV2 to TRBJ1-6; no definite D call. V lost 3 bases to trimming and J lost 6 bases, with 9 bases between them. This CDR3 contains 14 residues. Germline CDR1 reads SNHLY; CDR2 reads FYNNEI. This CDR3 is CASSDRAGNSPLHF. As DNA, the CDR3 is TGTGCCAGCAGTGACCGGGCGGGTAATTCACCCCTCCACTTT. The full variable domain, rest sourced from reference TRBV2 and TRBJ1-6, is EPEVTQTPSHQVTQMGQEVILRCVPISNHLYFYWYRQILGQKVEFLVSFYNNEISEKSEIFDDQFSVERPDGSNFTLKIRSTKLEDSAMYFCASSDRAGNSPLHFGNGTRLTVT.

This chain joins TRBV10-2 and TRBJ1-5; TRBD1 matches at 10 bases. The J segment lost 7 bases and the V segment lost 6 bases, leaving 3 bases of the junction unmatched. This CDR3 has 13 amino acids. The V gene's germline CDR1 is WSHSY and CDR2 SAAADI. CDR3 DNA sequence: TGCGCCAGCAGCAGGACAGGGGGGCAGCCCCAGCATTTT. The encoded protein is CASSRTGGQPQHF.

This clone was recorded a few times. The chain couples TRBV29-1 to TRBJ2-1, with a weak D call TRBD2 (5 bases). CDR1 SQVTM and CDR2 ANQGSEA come from the germline V gene. V lost 7 bases and J lost 4, with 8 bases in between. The CDR3 is made up of 11 amino acids. This chain's CDR3 is CSDRGYNEQFF. The CDR3 coding sequence is TGCAGCGATAGAGGGTACAATGAGCAGTTCTTC.

This clone was counted a few times. V is TRBV5-1 and J is TRBJ2-5, with TRBD1 as a possible D gene (5 bases). Trimming cost V 4 bases and J 0 bases, with 10 bases left between them. Per the germline V gene, CDR1 is SGHRS and CDR2 is YFSETQ. The length of the CDR3 is 14 residues. This chain's CDR3 is CASSPQGNQETQYF. CDR3 DNA sequence: TGCGCCAGCAGCCCCCAGGGAAACCAAGAGACCCAGTACTTC. Using reference TRBV5-1 and TRBJ2-5 for the parts outside the CDR3, the full variable domain is KAGVTQTPRYLIKTRGQQVTLSCSPISGHRSVSWYQQTPGQGLQFLFEYFSETQRNKGNFPGRFSGRQFSNSRSEMNVSTLELGDSALYLCASSPQGNQETQYFGPGTRLLVL.

This clone was seen a handful of times. This rearrangement joins TRBV18 to TRBJ1-2; 9 nucleotides align to TRBD1. Germline V gene lookup returns CDR1 KGHSH and CDR2 LQKENI. This CDR3 comprises 15 residues. Trimming took 6 bases from V and 6 from J; bases not matched to a gene: 11. The CDR3 DNA follows: TGTGCCAGCTCGGGACAGGGATCTTTGGGTGATGGCTACACCTTC. It codes for CASSGQGSLGDGYTF.

The chain carries TRBV7-3 and TRBJ2-1, with TRBD1 matching 10 bases. The CDR3 length is 15 residues. Germline CDR1 reads SGHTA; CDR2 reads FQGTGA. The junction had 4 bases not matched to a gene; V was cut back by 5 bases and J by 3 bases. CDR3 residues: CASSPGTGVYNEQFF. The CDR3, as DNA: TGTGCCAGCAGCCCCGGGACAGGGGTCTACAATGAGCAGTTCTTC.

In its sample, this clone was seen a few times. V gene TRBV6-5 combines with J gene TRBJ2-1, with TRBD1 identical over 8 bases. V trimming: 6 bases; J trimming: 9 bases; junction bases outside the gene matches: 13. The CDR3 consists of 15 residues. Germline CDR1 reads MNHEY; CDR2 reads SVGAGI. CDR3 sequence: CASSPGQAHSREQFF. In nucleotides, the CDR3 is TGTGCCAGCAGCCCGGGACAGGCACATTCGCGTGAGCAGTTCTTC.

The chain couples TRBV28 to TRBJ2-7, with TRBD1 matching 11 bases. The CDR3 totals 16 residues. Trimming took 6 bases from V and 5 from J; bases not matched to a gene: 12. The germline V gene encodes CDR1 MDHEN and CDR2 SYDVKM. CDR3 sequence: CASRLGGTGGRHEQYF. CDR3 nucleotide sequence: TGTGCCAGCAGGTTGGGAGGGACAGGGGGTCGCCACGAGCAGTACTTC.

This clone was recorded once. The chain joins TRBV11-3 to TRBJ1-1; perhaps TRBD1 as D (6 bases). The CDR3 has 14 residues. V shed 5 bases and J shed 1 base, with 11 bases lying between them. Germline V gene lookup returns CDR1 SGHNT and CDR2 YENEEA. CDR3 loop: CASSPQGENTEAFF. The CDR3 DNA sequence: TGTGCCAGCAGCCCACAGGGCGAGAACACTGAAGCTTTCTTT.

This chain connects TRBV5-1 to TRBJ1-4, with TRBD1 matching 11 bases. With V trimmed by 4 bases and J by 8 bases, 10 bases remained unmatched. Germline V gene lookup returns CDR1 SGHRS and CDR2 YFSETQ. The CDR3 is 16 residues long. The CDR3 DNA reads TGCGCCAGCAGCCCGACCGGGACAGGGGGTAACGAAAAACTGTTTTTT. Its translation: CASSPTGTGGNEKLFF.

The chain couples TRBV5-1 to TRBJ2-2; D not resolved. Germline assignment: CDR1 SGHRS and CDR2 YFSETQ. Trimming pared 1 base from V and 0 bases from J, leaving 7 bases between. The CDR3 consists of 15 residues. The CDR3 nucleotides are TGCGCCAGCAGCTTGCTCCAGGCGAACACCGGGGAGCTGTTTTTT. It specifies CASSLLQANTGELFF. The full variable domain, completed using reference TRBV5-1 and TRBJ2-2, is KAGVTQTPRYLIKTRGQQVTLSCSPISGHRSVSWYQQTPGQGLQFLFEYFSETQRNKGNFPGRFSGRQFSNSRSEMNVSTLELGDSALYLCASSLLQANTGELFFGEGSRLTVL.

The rearrangement joins TRBV2 to TRBJ1-5, with D possibly TRBD1 on 5 matching bases. The germline gives CDR1 SNHLY, CDR2 FYNNEI. The ends were cut back, 6 bases at V and 2 bases at J, with 14 bases in the middle. The CDR3 runs to 15 residues. CDR3 sequence: CASSREARGNQPQHF. The CDR3 nucleotides read TGTGCCAGCAGCAGGGAGGCTCGGGGCAATCAGCCCCAGCATTTT. The full variable domain, with the rest looked up from reference TRBV2 and TRBJ1-5, is EPEVTQTPSHQVTQMGQEVILRCVPISNHLYFYWYRQILGQKVEFLVSFYNNEISEKSEIFDDQFSVERPDGSNFTLKIRSTKLEDSAMYFCASSREARGNQPQHFGDGTRLSIL.

Worth noting for this clone: Germline and junction disagree at one end, which may indicate a read error. This rearrangement joins TRBV9 to TRBJ1-1, with D perhaps matching TRBD1 (5 bases). Per the germline V gene, CDR1 is SGDLS and CDR2 is YYNGEE. The CDR3 totals 14 residues. CDR3 nucleotides: TGTGCCAGCGGCGTGTCAGGGAAGAACACTGAAGCTTTCTTT. It specifies CASGVSGKNTEAFF.

The rearrangement joins TRBV27 to TRBJ1-2; D unresolved. Germline CDR1 and CDR2: MNHEY and SMNVEV (reference sequence). The CDR3 is 13 residues long. V lost 2 bases and J lost 2, with 6 bases in between. The CDR3 coding sequence is TGTGCCAGCAGTTTAGGGCCAAACTATGGCTACACCTTC. It encodes CASSLGPNYGYTF.

This clone showed up just a few times. The chain links TRBV7-8 to TRBJ1-1, with 7 bases identical to TRBD1. Germline assignment: CDR1 SGHVS and CDR2 FQNEAQ. This CDR3 spans 13 amino acids. V shed 6 bases and J 5 bases; nucleotides not matched to a gene: 6. The CDR3 nucleotides read TGTGCCAGCAGATCACAGGGGATGACTGAAGCTTTCTTT. It translates to CASRSQGMTEAFF.

This clone was recorded once. The V call is TRBV9, the J call TRBJ2-2, with D possibly TRBD2 on 6 matching bases. Germline lookup yields CDR1 SGDLS and CDR2 YYNGEE. The V and J ends lost 4 bases and 3 bases respectively, with 16 bases between them. This CDR3 has 16 amino acids. CDR3 DNA sequence: TGTGCCAGCAGCAATACCGCCGGGACTTACACCGGGGAGCTGTTTTTT. Translated: CASSNTAGTYTGELFF.

The CDR3 nucleotides read TGTGCCAGCAGCTTCAAAGCGGGGGACTCCTACGAGCAGTACTTC. It yields the protein CASSFKAGDSYEQYF. The chain couples TRBV7-3 to TRBJ2-7, with 8 bases matching TRBD2. Germline assignment: CDR1 SGHTA and CDR2 FQGTGA. Losses at the gene ends were 3 bases for V and 0 bases for J; bases not matched to a gene: 4. The CDR3 sequence is 15 residues long.

Comments on this clone: This sample includes further DNA sequences coding for the same CDR3. The rearrangement joins TRBV19 to TRBJ2-5; maybe TRBD1 (5 bases). This CDR3 comprises 13 residues. Germline loops: CDR1 LNHDA, CDR2 SQIVND (reference sequence). Trimming removed 1 base at V and 3 bases at J, with 6 bases between. CDR3 region: CASSIGREETQYF. DNA of the CDR3: TGTGCCAGTAGTATAGGCAGGGAAGAGACCCAGTACTTC. Variable domain in full (rest from reference TRBV19 and TRBJ2-5): DGGITQSPKYLFRKEGQNVTLSCEQNLNHDAMYWYRQDPGQGLRLIYYSQIVNDFQKGDIAEGYSVSREKKESFPLTVTSAQKNPTAFYLCASSIGREETQYFGPGTRLLVL.

The V and J genes are TRBV19 and TRBJ2-7, with 8 nucleotides matching TRBD2. V was clipped by 3 bases and J by 1 base; unmatched bases: 14. The CDR3 loop spans 18 amino acids. CDR1 is LNHDA, CDR2 SQIVND, per germline (reference sequence). CDR3 sequence reads: CASSILPSTSVRSYEQYF. In nucleotides, the CDR3 is TGTGCCAGTAGTATCCTTCCCTCGACTAGCGTAAGATCCTACGAGCAGTACTTC.

The V call is TRBV10-1, the J call TRBJ2-5; perhaps TRBD1 as D (6 bases). The V end lost 0 bases, the J end lost 2 bases, and 10 bases lay between the germline ends. Germline CDR1 and CDR2: WNHNN and SYGVQD (reference sequence). This CDR3 region has 15 residues. CDR3 DNA sequence: TGCGCCAGCAGTGAGTCTGGACAGCCACAAGAGACCCAGTACTTC. Protein: CASSESGQPQETQYF.